This T cell receptor beta chain stems from a study of T cells in Graves' hyperthyroidism and ophthalmopathy. CDR1 and CDR2 (germline): MNHNS, SASEGT. The CDR3 has 15 residues. Trimming at V came to 3 bases and at J to 5 bases, leaving 5 bases not matched to a gene. Regarding the study as a whole: Ophthalmopathy could be told apart from stable hyperthyroidism with a 13 V-J model.

Blood from later-ophthalmopathy patients was taken at first hyperthyroidism diagnosis. This clonotype was counted many times. Its antigen is unidentified. The CDR3 regions of TCR beta were amplified from RNA transcripts. With the HTBI primer set, the TCR CDR3 went through a first round of RT-PCR. MiXCR, run by TCRdb on the multiplex PCR reads, gives a single entry per CDR3 protein. The table records around 380,000 distinct CDR3 sequences, 13% of them present only once. The TCR sequence derives from a man aged 25 to 40 with Graves' hyperthyroidism that later progressed to Graves' ophthalmopathy. This rearrangement joins TRBV6-1 to TRBJ2-1, with 9 bases matching TRBD2. Sequencing was done on a sample of blood. CDR3 residues: CASSDLAGSNNEQFF. The CDR3 DNA sequence: TGTGCCAGCAGTGACCTAGCGGGAAGCAACAATGAGCAGTTCTTC.